Below, 25 T cell receptor beta chains from the same sample are listed, as sequenced in a study of shared clonotypes between healthy human individuals. The assay was immunoSEQ multiplex PCR, and TCRdb's table has in-frame clones only and misses some. The top ten hold around 1.7% of the sample, which has around 2.1 million clones, 85% to 95% seen once. Only CD45RO-negative cells positively selected for CCR7 counted as naive CD8 cells, so terminally differentiated effector memory CD45RA+ cells were excluded. What was sequenced was naive CD8+ T cells from PBMCs. These receptor sequences come from a man between 18 and 29 years old in good health. Some clones in this sample may be carry-over from other donors' samples.

The V call is TRBV7-9, the J call TRBJ2-7; possibly TRBD1 for D (6 bases). The CDR3 totals 14 residues. Germline lookup yields CDR1 SEHNR and CDR2 FQNEAQ (reference sequence). The ends were cut back, 6 bases at V and 4 bases at J, with 16 bases in the middle. The CDR3 nucleotides are TGTGCCAGCAGTTCCGGGACACCCGTTTACGAGCAGTACTTC. The encoded protein is CASSSGTPVYEQYF.

This sequence joins TRBV30 and TRBJ2-6; perhaps TRBD2 as D (5 bases). The CDR3 totals 18 residues. CDR1 and CDR2 from the germline V gene are GTSNPN and SVGIG (reference sequence). The V end lost 4 bases, the J end lost 0 bases, and 19 bases lay between the germline ends. The CDR3, as DNA: TGTGCCTGGACCGGACCGGGAAAATATAGCTCTGGGGCCAACGTCCTGACTTTC. This encodes CAWTGPGKYSSGANVLTF.

The chain is built from TRBV6-1 and TRBJ1-1; possibly TRBD1 for D (6 bases). The CDR3 extends over 14 amino acids. Between the trimmed V and J ends, which lost 1 base and 0 bases, there was a span of 6 bases. Germline lookup yields CDR1 MNHNS and CDR2 SASEGT. The CDR3 sequence is CASSEGTVNTEAFF. CDR3 DNA: TGTGCCAGCAGTGAAGGGACAGTGAACACTGAAGCTTTCTTT.

The J gene is TRBJ2-7, the V gene TRBV29-1; D is possibly TRBD2 (5 bases). Trimming shortened V by 5 bases and J by 6 bases, and 14 bases separated the two germline ends. From germline, CDR1 is SQVTM and CDR2 ANQGSEA. This CDR3 is built from 12 residues. CDR3 region: CSVRPTSGEQYF. CDR3 nucleotide sequence: TGCAGCGTTCGACCCACGAGCGGCGAGCAGTACTTC.

The V and J genes are TRBV9 and TRBJ1-2; D might be TRBD1 (5 bases). This CDR3 contains 16 residues. Germline V lookup: CDR1 SGDLS, CDR2 YYNGEE. Trimming took off 4 bases at V and 4 bases at J, with 20 bases between the two ends. The CDR3 DNA reads as TGTGCCAGCAGCACCTGGGACGGCGTACCTGCCTATGGCTACACCTTC. Translation gives CASSTWDGVPAYGYTF.

V usage is TRBV27 and J usage is TRBJ2-7, with D tentatively TRBD1 or TRBD2 (6 bases each). The V gene's germline CDR1 is MNHEY and CDR2 SMNVEV (reference sequence). The CDR3 contains 14 residues. V was clipped by 5 bases and J by 3 bases, with 14 bases between them. The CDR3 spells CASSAEGGGYEQYF. The CDR3, as DNA: TGTGCCAGCAGTGCCGAGGGGGGCGGCTACGAGCAGTACTTC.

The chain combines TRBV28 with TRBJ2-1, with D unresolved. The ends were cut back, 1 base at V and 9 bases at J, with 7 bases in the middle. The germline gives CDR1 MDHEN, CDR2 SYDVKM. This CDR3 has 12 amino acids. CDR3 sequence reads: CASSLFSPEQFF. For the CDR3, the DNA is TGTGCCAGCAGTTTATTTAGCCCTGAGCAGTTCTTC.

This rearrangement joins TRBV4-2 to TRBJ1-4; D is uncertain. Trimming left V 0 bases short and J 4 bases short, with 12 bases between. This CDR3 spans 16 amino acids. Germline V CDR1 and CDR2: LGHNA, YNFKEQ. This chain's CDR3 is CASSQDLRLINEKLFF. The DNA of the CDR3 is TGTGCCAGCAGCCAAGATTTACGGCTGATTAATGAAAAACTGTTTTTT.

The rearrangement uses TRBV13 and TRBJ2-7, with 8 positions matching TRBD2. The germline gives CDR1 PRHDT, CDR2 FYEKMQ (reference sequence). Losses at the gene ends were 3 bases for V and 5 bases for J; bases not matched to a gene: 6. The CDR3 is 14 residues long. DNA of the CDR3: TGTGCCAGCAGCTTGCGGGGGGAGGAGCACGAGCAGTACTTC. It encodes CASSLRGEEHEQYF.

This clone was observed once. The chain couples TRBV29-1 to TRBJ2-1; 8 nucleotides line up with TRBD1. Germline V gene data show CDR1 as SQVTM and CDR2 as ANQGSEA. V shed 7 bases and J 8 bases; nucleotides not matched to a gene: 16. CDR3 length equals 15 residues. The CDR3 reads CSAERTGHGLDEQFF. The CDR3 DNA sequence: TGCAGCGCCGAGAGGACAGGGCATGGCTTGGATGAGCAGTTCTTC.

The rearrangement uses TRBV28 and TRBJ2-1; tentatively, D is TRBD2 (5 bases). V was trimmed by 2 bases and J by 1 base, leaving 15 bases between them. Germline assignment: CDR1 MDHEN and CDR2 SYDVKM. The CDR3 length is 17 residues. CDR3 nucleotides: TGTGCCAGCAGTTTACCGGATTTTTGGGAGTCCTACAATGAGCAGTTCTTC. It is translated as CASSLPDFWESYNEQFF.

For this clone: An end of the junction does not agree with germline; a read error may underlie this. The chain joins TRBV7-9 to TRBJ2-7, with 9 bases aligning to TRBD1. Germline values: CDR1 SEHNR, CDR2 FQNEAQ (reference sequence). This CDR3 has 14 residues. CDR3 nucleotide sequence: TGTGCCAGCAGCTCCCGGGACAGGGACTACGAGCATTACTTC. It translates to CASSSRDRDYEHYF.

V gene TRBV27 combines with J gene TRBJ2-5; D uncertain. Looked up from germline, CDR1 is MNHEY and CDR2 is SMNVEV (reference sequence). This CDR3 is built from 15 residues. Trimming removed 6 bases at V and 4 bases at J, with 18 bases between. CDR3 residues: CASSPRHGSPETQYF. The CDR3 nucleotides read TGTGCCAGCAGCCCGCGGCACGGCAGCCCAGAGACCCAGTACTTC.

The CDR3 DNA sequence: TGCGCCAGCAGCTGGGGAACCGACGGGGAGCAGTACTTC. Its translation is CASSWGTDGEQYF. The V call is TRBV5-1, the J call TRBJ2-7; no clear D. This CDR3 is built from 13 residues. CDR1 SGHRS and CDR2 YFSETQ come from the germline V gene. V lost 3 bases and J 7 bases, leaving 14 bases between the germline ends.

This chain connects TRBV7-6 to TRBJ1-1; TRBD1 might be the D (6 bases). The V and J ends lost 5 bases and 6 bases respectively, with 25 bases between them. Germline lookup yields CDR1 SGHVS and CDR2 FNYEAQ. The CDR3 runs to 17 residues. CDR3 sequence reads: CASSPEVSYGGQAEAFF. The CDR3 DNA sequence: TGTGCCAGCAGCCCCGAAGTTTCCTATGGGGGGCAAGCTGAAGCTTTCTTT.

The rearrangement joins TRBV6-5 to TRBJ2-1, with a weak D call TRBD1 (5 bases). The CDR3 has 13 amino acids. Trimming took off 10 bases at V and 5 bases at J, with 15 bases between the two ends. Per germline, CDR1 MNHEY and CDR2 SVGAGI. CDR3: CATRSRQHNEQFF. Written as DNA, the CDR3 is TGTGCCACCCGGTCCAGACAGCACAATGAGCAGTTCTTC.

The chain is built from TRBV11-2 and TRBJ2-1; 12 bases are shared with TRBD2. The germline CDR1 and CDR2 sequences are SGHAT and FQNNGV. CDR3 length equals 16 residues. Losses at the gene ends were 5 bases for V and 8 bases for J; bases not matched to a gene: 10. The CDR3 is CASSPSLAGGRDEQFF. CDR3 nucleotides: TGTGCCAGCAGCCCATCGCTAGCGGGAGGGCGGGATGAGCAGTTCTTC.

The chain recombines TRBV2 with TRBJ2-3; possibly TRBD2 for D (5 bases). There are 14 residues in the CDR3. V lost 6 bases and J lost 4, with 14 bases in between. Looked up from germline, CDR1 is SNHLY and CDR2 is FYNNEI. The CDR3 here is CASRPAHSADTQYF. Here the CDR3 DNA reads TGTGCCAGCAGACCAGCCCATAGCGCAGATACGCAGTATTTT. Filled out from reference TRBV2 and TRBJ2-3, the complete variable domain reads EPEVTQTPSHQVTQMGQEVILRCVPISNHLYFYWYRQILGQKVEFLVSFYNNEISEKSEIFDDQFSVERPDGSNFTLKIRSTKLEDSAMYFCASRPAHSADTQYFGPGTRLTVL.

The chain couples TRBV6-1 to TRBJ1-2; 7 bases fit TRBD1. This CDR3 comprises 15 residues. Looked up from germline, CDR1 is MNHNS and CDR2 is SASEGT. The V segment lost 4 bases and the J segment 5 bases; nucleotides outside the gene matches: 10. The CDR3, as DNA: TGTGCCAGCAGTGGAATGGGACAGAGTACGTATGGCTACACCTTC. Encoded protein: CASSGMGQSTYGYTF.

The chain's CDR3 is CASSSGLAGVPDTQYF. CDR3 DNA: TGTGCCAGCAGCTCAGGACTAGCGGGAGTCCCAGATACGCAGTATTTT. The chain combines TRBV7-8 with TRBJ2-3, with 13 bases lining up with TRBD2. CDR3 length: 16 amino acids. The V gene end was trimmed by 4 bases and the J gene end by 4 bases; junction bases not matched to a gene: 5. Germline CDR1 and CDR2: SGHVS and FQNEAQ.

V usage is TRBV4-3 and J usage is TRBJ1-2; tentatively, D is TRBD1 (5 bases). Trimming cost V 0 bases and J 1 base, with 12 bases left between them. Germline CDR1 is LGHNA and CDR2 is YSLEER. The CDR3 has 16 residues. CDR3 region: CASSQENGHLNYGYTF. The CDR3 nucleotides are TGCGCCAGCAGCCAAGAGAACGGACACCTTAACTATGGCTACACCTTC.

V usage is TRBV5-6 and J usage is TRBJ1-5; TRBD1 matches at 8 bases. Germline CDR1 reads SGHDT; CDR2 reads YYEEEE. This CDR3 comprises 17 residues. Trimming at V came to 3 bases and at J to 0 bases, leaving 8 bases not matched to a gene. The CDR3 here is CASSSWDRSYSNQPQHF. The CDR3 bases are TGTGCCAGCAGCTCATGGGACAGGAGCTATAGCAATCAGCCCCAGCATTTT. The variable domain in full, with the rest retrieved from reference TRBV5-6 and TRBJ1-5, is DAGVTQSPTHLIKTRGQQVTLRCSPKSGHDTVSWYQQALGQGPQFIFQYYEEEERQRGNFPDRFSGHQFPNYSSELNVNALLLGDSALYLCASSSWDRSYSNQPQHFGDGTRLSIL.

The DNA of the CDR3 is TGTGCCAGCAGTTTGGCCTTAGCGGGAGTCAACGAGCAGTACTTC. Protein product: CASSLALAGVNEQYF. This chain uses TRBV27 with TRBJ2-7; TRBD2 aligns across 9 bases. The trim removed 3 bases at V and 5 bases at J, leaving 8 bases unmatched. This CDR3 comprises 15 residues. The germline V gene has CDR1 MNHEY and CDR2 SMNVEV (reference sequence).

The J gene is TRBJ2-7, the V gene TRBV15, with TRBD2 matching 8 bases. Per the germline V gene, CDR1 is LNHNV and CDR2 is YYDKDF (reference sequence). This CDR3 has 13 amino acids. V shed 0 bases and J 8 bases; nucleotides not matched to a gene: 3. CDR3 residues: CATSRDRLAKQYF. The CDR3 DNA follows: TGTGCCACCAGCAGAGATAGACTAGCGAAGCAGTACTTC.

This rearrangement joins TRBV4-3 to TRBJ2-3; D might be TRBD1 or TRBD2, each matching 5 bases. In germline, CDR1 is LGHNA, CDR2 YSLEER. Trimming left V 0 bases short and J 4 bases short, with 11 bases between. The CDR3 is made up of 15 amino acids. This CDR3 is CASSQDWDLPDTQYF. Written as DNA, the CDR3 is TGCGCCAGCAGCCAAGATTGGGACCTCCCAGATACGCAGTATTTT.